This T cell receptor (beta chain) was recovered during a study of shared clonotypes between healthy human individuals. It was across several immunoSEQ plates that each subset's genomic DNA was evenly split. Sequencing was performed with immunoSEQ multiplex PCR; in TCRdb, only in-frame clones are kept and a portion is missing. In the table there are roughly 1,800,000 clones, about 95% of which are singletons. Selected positively for CCR7 and CD45RO-negative, naive CD8 cells excluded terminally differentiated effector memory CD45RA+ cells. As to this clone: Its antigen is still unknown.

The CDR3 has 16 residues. V lost 0 bases to trimming and J lost 4 bases; unmatched junction nucleotides: 5. The germline V gene has CDR1 WNHNN and CDR2 SYGVQD (reference sequence). Whole-study findings and limits: Rarefaction gave evidence that sorted-subset sequencing remained incomplete despite large depth. Naive subsets generally exceeded memory subsets in estimated richness. Non-shared clonotypes were found to have lower generation probabilities than the clonotypes that were shared by all four of the sorted-subset donors.

This chain connects TRBV10-1 to TRBJ2-1, with 8 positions matching TRBD2. Sequencing input: naive CD8+ T cells sorted from blood. This clonotype originated in a man aged 18-30 years in good health. DNA of the CDR3: TGCGCCAGCAGTGAGTCACTAGCGGCCCCGTACAATGAGCAGTTCTTC. Its translation: CASSESLAAPYNEQFF.